Detailed here is one T cell receptor (beta chain). The antigen remains undetermined. It is likely a read error, because the conserved phenylalanine at the end of the CDR3 is missing. The CDR3 is 16 amino acids. Germline V lookup: CDR1 MGHRA, CDR2 YSYEKL. This specimen belongs to a study of tumor-infiltrating lymphocytes in primary liver carcinoma. Study context: Sequenced samples came back with roughly 3.65 to 7.13 million productive TCRbeta reads, and the counts looked alike across tissue types.

Findings and caveats of the study: Found in all five tumor regions were only about 7-24% of top clones.

cDNA specific to TCR beta was made from around 470 ng of total RNA, with a constant-region primer employed for priming. Libraries of TCR beta came from three nested multiplex PCR rounds with slightly modified ARM-PCR. With TRBV1-TRBV30 forward primers and a C-beta reverse primer, the first two PCR rounds were run for nine to eleven cycles each. TCRdb re-called the multiplex PCR reads with MiXCR, one entry per CDR3 protein. The sample has approximately 110,000 distinct CDR3 sequences; roughly 80% are singletons. Co-extraction yielded RNA and DNA from approximately 20-30 mg of unsorted bulk tissue. The rearrangement uses TRBV4-1 and TRBJ2-1, with 11 positions matching TRBD2. What was sequenced was liver tumor tissue from sampling region 3. Documented subset: tumor region T3, left-lateral pole. The receptor was derived from a man aged 40-50 years with primary liver carcinoma and hepatitis B virus infection. The CDR3 bases are TGCGCCAGTAGCCCCGAACTAGCGGGGGCTTACAATGGGCAGTTCTTG. Protein product: CASSPELAGAYNGQFL.